This T cell receptor beta chain was recorded in a study of CD8 T cells in Susac syndrome. The CDR3 has 12 residues. V shed 3 bases, J shed 1 base, and the junction held 0 bases outside the gene matches. Per germline, CDR1 GTSNPN and CDR2 SVGIG (reference sequence). CD8+ and CD4+ T cells taken from blood had their TCR beta sequenced. TEMRA cells underwent FACS enrichment and CD8+ and CD4+ T cells underwent negative isolation. Random hexamers were used to reverse transcribe the RNA input (about 0.5 to 1 ug). An immunoSEQ multiplex PCR generated amplified TCR beta CDR3 products spanning 54 Vbeta and 13 Jbeta. TCRdb recomputed calls from the immunoSEQ multiplex PCR reads with MiXCR, one row per CDR3 protein. Seen here are 120,000 to 150,000 distinct CDR3 sequences, roughly 95% observed once, and the top ten hold over 0.09%. With regard to this clonotype: The antigen is not known.

General study results and limits: It was acknowledged in the study that the number of individuals who were included in its TCR sequencing and HLA analysis was relatively small.

The source of this sequence is a human donor with multiple sclerosis. The chain combines TRBV30 with TRBJ2-7; 7 nucleotides line up with TRBD1. Sequences were obtained from CD4+ T cells from PBMCs. This CDR3 is CAWRTGSYEQYF. CDR3 sequence (DNA): TGTGCCTGGAGGACAGGGTCCTACGAGCAGTACTTC. Full variable domain (outside the CDR3, taken from reference TRBV30 and TRBJ2-7): SQTIHQWPATLVQPVGSPLSLECTVEGTSNPNLYWYRQAAGRGLQLLFYSVGIGQISSEVPQNLSASRPQDRQFILSSKKLLLSDSGFYLCAWRTGSYEQYFGPGTRLTVT.